One and the same sample provided the 18 T cell receptor beta chains below, sequenced in a study of T cell repertoires in urothelial bladder cancer. The repertoire was sequenced with immunoSEQ multiplex PCR; TCRdb's copy has only in-frame clones and lacks some. The table has around 10,000 clones, 50% to 75% seen once; the top ten hold 32%. Specimen: tumor-infiltrating cells from bladder cancer. Receptors were obtained from a human donor with urothelial carcinoma.

This clone ranks as medium-sized. The chain employs TRBV10-2 and TRBJ1-2; perhaps TRBD1 as D (5 bases). The V end lost 2 bases, the J end lost 7 bases, and 8 bases lay between the germline ends. Germline V CDR1 and CDR2: WSHSY, SAAADI. CDR3 length: 12 amino acids. The CDR3 protein is CASSEHQGGYTF. The CDR3 DNA is TGCGCCAGCAGTGAGCATCAGGGTGGCTACACCTTC.

This chain links TRBV27 with TRBJ1-2, with D possibly TRBD1 on 5 matching bases. V was cut by 0 bases and J by 2 bases, with 10 bases left in between. In germline, CDR1 is MNHEY, CDR2 SMNVEV (reference sequence). CDR3 length equals 15 residues. The CDR3 DNA sequence: TGTGCCAGCAGTTTATCCGCAGGGATCAACTATGGCTACACCTTC. It is translated as CASSLSAGINYGYTF.

This chain connects TRBV5-1 to TRBJ2-2; TRBD1 is a possible D gene (6 bases). CDR3 length: 15 amino acids. Trimming stripped 4 bases from V and 1 base from J, with 11 bases between. The V gene's germline CDR1 is SGHRS and CDR2 YFSETQ. For the CDR3, the DNA is TGCGCCAGCAGCAAGAGGGACAAGAACACCGGGGAGCTGTTTTTT. It yields the protein CASSKRDKNTGELFF.

The table lists this clone with a count of one. J is TRBJ2-2 and V is TRBV11-3; D may be TRBD1 (6 bases). The V end lost 1 base, the J end lost 6 bases, and 15 bases lay between the germline ends. Germline CDR1 reads SGHNT; CDR2 reads YENEEA. The length of the CDR3 is 16 residues. The CDR3 loop reads CASSLVDPGVAGELFF. CDR3 bases: TGTGCCAGCAGCTTAGTGGACCCAGGGGTGGCCGGGGAGCTGTTTTTT. The whole variable domain, remainder taken from reference TRBV11-3 and TRBJ2-2, is EAGVVQSPRYKIIEKKQPVAFWCNPISGHNTLYWYLQNLGQGPELLIRYENEEAVDDSQLPKDRFSAERLKGVDSTLKIQPAELGDSAVYLCASSLVDPGVAGELFFGEGSRLTVL.

The table lists this clone with a few counts. The V and J genes are TRBV10-3 and TRBJ2-2, with D unclear. Germline V gene lookup returns CDR1 ENHRY and CDR2 SYGVKD. The CDR3 extends over 17 amino acids. Trimming left V 8 bases short and J 2 bases short, with 21 bases between. This chain's CDR3 is CAIHPVARFQNTGELFF. The CDR3 bases are TGTGCCATCCATCCGGTTGCTAGATTCCAAAACACCGGGGAGCTGTTTTTT.

The sample holds one count of this clone. V and J are TRBV5-1 and TRBJ1-2; weak D call: TRBD1 (5 bases). From germline, CDR1 is SGHRS and CDR2 YFSETQ. V lost 2 bases and J lost 7, with 21 bases in between. This CDR3 is 16 amino acids long. CDR3 nucleotide sequence: TGCGCCAGCAGCTTCGTTTCCTTTGACAGCGTGCTTGGCTACACCTTC. Its translation: CASSFVSFDSVLGYTF.

The CDR3 reads CASSPLMSGTGGVNEQFF. CDR3 sequence (DNA): TGCGCCAGCAGCCCCCTAATGTCCGGGACAGGGGGGGTCAATGAGCAGTTCTTC. The rearrangement links TRBV4-1 to TRBJ2-1; 11 nucleotides align to TRBD1. V was pared by 4 bases and J by 6 bases, with 14 bases of the junction left unmatched. Germline-derived CDR1 and CDR2 are MGHRA and YSYEKL. The CDR3 totals 18 residues.

The chain joins TRBV5-1 to TRBJ2-5, with D perhaps matching TRBD2 (6 bases). Germline V gene data show CDR1 as SGHRS and CDR2 as YFSETQ. The CDR3 is made up of 15 amino acids. Trimming pared 1 base from V and 4 bases from J, leaving 14 bases between. The chain's CDR3 is CASSLNRGSGETQYF. In DNA form, the CDR3 reads TGCGCCAGCAGCTTGAACCGGGGGAGCGGAGAGACCCAGTACTTC.

This sequence joins TRBV5-1 and TRBJ2-1; 13 bases fit TRBD2. The V gene end was trimmed by 4 bases and the J gene end by 8 bases; junction bases not matched to a gene: 9. The length of the CDR3 is 16 residues. Germline V lookup: CDR1 SGHRS, CDR2 YFSETQ. The CDR3 is CASSVTGTSGVDEQFF. Written as DNA, the CDR3 is TGCGCCAGCAGCGTCACCGGGACTAGCGGGGTAGATGAGCAGTTCTTC.

The rearrangement links TRBV9 to TRBJ2-7; D is unresolved. This CDR3 has 13 amino acids. V dropped 2 bases and J dropped 6 bases, with 12 bases sitting between them. The germline gives CDR1 SGDLS, CDR2 YYNGEE. The CDR3 loop reads CASSVASSSEQYF. In DNA form, the CDR3 reads TGTGCCAGCAGCGTCGCCTCGTCTTCCGAGCAGTACTTC.

The V and J genes are TRBV2 and TRBJ1-2; 9 nucleotides agree with TRBD1. V lost 5 bases and J lost 4; bases outside the gene matches: 5. Per germline, CDR1 SNHLY and CDR2 FYNNEI. The length of the CDR3 is 14 residues. CDR3 sequence reads: CASSRDRAFYGYTF. CDR3 sequence (DNA): TGTGCCAGCAGTCGGGACAGGGCGTTCTATGGCTACACCTTC. The full variable domain, completed using reference TRBV2 and TRBJ1-2, is EPEVTQTPSHQVTQMGQEVILRCVPISNHLYFYWYRQILGQKVEFLVSFYNNEISEKSEIFDDQFSVERPDGSNFTLKIRSTKLEDSAMYFCASSRDRAFYGYTFGSGTRLTVV.

This clone was seen many times. The chain employs TRBV5-4 and TRBJ1-1, with 7 bases that match TRBD1. Trimming took 3 bases from V and 1 from J; bases not matched to a gene: 6. CDR3 length: 15 residues. Germline values: CDR1 SGHNT, CDR2 YYREEE (reference sequence). CDR3: CASSSNRGWNTEAFF. In nucleotides, the CDR3 is TGTGCCAGCAGCTCTAACAGGGGTTGGAACACTGAAGCTTTCTTT.

CDR3 DNA sequence: TGCGCCAGCAGCTTGAACGGGGGGCCGGCCGGGGAGCTGTTTTTT. Protein sequence: CASSLNGGPAGELFF. This chain uses TRBV5-1 with TRBJ2-2, with TRBD2 as a possible D gene (7 bases). The CDR3 loop spans 15 amino acids. Trimming stripped 1 base from V and 6 bases from J, with 13 bases between. Germline loops: CDR1 SGHRS, CDR2 YFSETQ.

This chain connects TRBV10-3 to TRBJ1-2; D is unclear. Germline V CDR1 and CDR2: ENHRY, SYGVKD. The CDR3 runs to 16 residues. Trimming removed 0 bases from V and 0 bases from J, with 11 bases in between. DNA of the CDR3: TGTGCCATCAGTGAGTCGGAGAGACATCCTAACTATGGCTACACCTTC. This gives the protein CAISESERHPNYGYTF.

The chain combines TRBV6-4 with TRBJ1-2; 7 bases agree with TRBD1. The J segment lost 3 bases and the V segment lost 2 bases, leaving 9 bases of the junction unmatched. The CDR3 runs to 16 residues. Germline V gene data show CDR1 as MRHNA and CDR2 as SNTAGT. CDR3 coding DNA: TGTGCCAGCAGTGACCAATACGCGGGACAGTACTATGGCTACACCTTC. Translating it yields CASSDQYAGQYYGYTF.

The rearrangement uses TRBV2 and TRBJ2-3, with D tentatively TRBD1 (6 bases). Germline-derived CDR1 and CDR2 are SNHLY and FYNNEI. Trimming took off 7 bases at V and 7 bases at J, with 12 bases between the two ends. The CDR3 consists of 12 residues. The CDR3 bases are TGTGCCAGCAACTTACAGGGCCATACGCAGTATTTT. Protein sequence: CASNLQGHTQYF. Supplemented by reference TRBV2 and TRBJ2-3, the full variable domain reads EPEVTQTPSHQVTQMGQEVILRCVPISNHLYFYWYRQILGQKVEFLVSFYNNEISEKSEIFDDQFSVERPDGSNFTLKIRSTKLEDSAMYFCASNLQGHTQYFGPGTRLTVL.

CDR3 protein: CASSLGSGASSNQPQHF. CDR3 bases: TGTGCCAGCAGTTTAGGGTCAGGGGCATCGAGCAATCAGCCCCAGCATTTT. The J gene is TRBJ1-5, the V gene TRBV27; D is possibly TRBD1 (6 bases). Trimming took off 2 bases at V and 1 base at J, with 15 bases between the two ends. The CDR3 runs 17 residues. CDR1 MNHEY and CDR2 SMNVEV come from the germline V gene (reference sequence).

This clone has just a few counts. The chain links TRBV6-6 to TRBJ1-3; D call uncertain. This CDR3 comprises 13 residues. V lost 8 bases, J lost 0 bases, and 8 bases lay in between. Germline CDR1 is MNHNY and CDR2 is SVGAGI (reference sequence). DNA of the CDR3: TGTGCCAGCTGCCGAAGCTCTGGAAACACCATATATTTT. Translating gives CASCRSSGNTIYF.